This TCR beta chain is from a study of T cells in Graves' hyperthyroidism and ophthalmopathy. This clonotype came up many times. Germline V gene data show CDR1 as SEHNR and CDR2 as FQNEAQ (reference sequence). CDR3 length: 15 amino acids. V lost 8 bases to trimming and J lost 7 bases; unmatched junction nucleotides: 9. Template material for amplifying TCR beta CDR3 regions consisted of RNA transcripts. The HTBI primer set was used in a first-round RT-PCR of the TCR CDR3. TCRdb itself ran the multiplex PCR reads through MiXCR, one entry per CDR3 protein. The sample comprises around 340,000 distinct CDR3 sequences, about a sixth of which are singletons, and around a third rests with the top ten.

Sequencing was performed on blood. V gene TRBV7-9 combines with J gene TRBJ1-6, with 9 bases matching TRBD1. This clonotype was sampled from a woman aged 25 to 45 with Graves' hyperthyroidism that later progressed to Graves' ophthalmopathy. CDR3 coding DNA: TGTGCCAGCGGGGGGACAGGGAGCCGAAATTCACCCCTCCACTTT. Its translation is CASGGTGSRNSPLHF.